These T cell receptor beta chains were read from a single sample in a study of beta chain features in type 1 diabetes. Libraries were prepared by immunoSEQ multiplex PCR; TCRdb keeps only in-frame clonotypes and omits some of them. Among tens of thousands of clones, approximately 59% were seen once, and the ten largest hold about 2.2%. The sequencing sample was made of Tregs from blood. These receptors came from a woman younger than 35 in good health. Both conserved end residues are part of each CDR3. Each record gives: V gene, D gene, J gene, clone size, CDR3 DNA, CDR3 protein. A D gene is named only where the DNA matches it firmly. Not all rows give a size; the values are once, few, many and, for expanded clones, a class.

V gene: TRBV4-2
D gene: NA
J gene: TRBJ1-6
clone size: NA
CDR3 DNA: TGTGCCAGCAGCCAAGATAAAGCAGGCCTATATAATTCACCCCTCCACTTT
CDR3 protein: CASSQDKAGLYNSPLHF

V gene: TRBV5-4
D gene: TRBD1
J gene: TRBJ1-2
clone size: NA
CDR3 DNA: TGTGCCAGCAGCTTGGAGGGGGCCCGAGCTGGCTACACCTTC
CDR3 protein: CASSLEGARAGYTF

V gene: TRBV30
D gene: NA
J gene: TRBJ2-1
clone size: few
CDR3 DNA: TGTGCCTGGAGTGGAGGGACCGGGAGCCCCCTCTACAATGAGCAGTTCTTC
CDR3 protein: CAWSGGTGSPLYNEQFF

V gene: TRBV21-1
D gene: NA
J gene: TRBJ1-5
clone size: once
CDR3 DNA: TGTGCCAGCAGGAAAGAGGGGGGACAGCGCAATCAGCCCCAGCATTTT
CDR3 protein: CASRKEGGQRNQPQHF

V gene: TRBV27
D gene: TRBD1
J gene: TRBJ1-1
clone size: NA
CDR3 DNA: TGTGCCAGCAGTGCCAGGGGGCGGGTCACTGAAGCTTTCTTT
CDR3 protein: CASSARGRVTEAFF

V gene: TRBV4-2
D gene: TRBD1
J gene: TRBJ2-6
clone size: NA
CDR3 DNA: TGTGCCAGCAGCCAAGAGGGACAGGTCCCCTCTGGGGCCAACGTCCTGACTTTC
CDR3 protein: CASSQEGQVPSGANVLTF

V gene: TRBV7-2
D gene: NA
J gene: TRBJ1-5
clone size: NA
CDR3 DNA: TGTGCCAGCAGCTTCTTAAAGACCGCAGGACCCCAGCATTTT
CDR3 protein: CASSFLKTAGPQHF

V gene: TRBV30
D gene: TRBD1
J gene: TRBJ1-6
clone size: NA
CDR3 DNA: TGTGCCTGGAGTGTAGGTCCGGGACAGGGGACTAGCTCCTATAATTCACCCCTCCACTTT
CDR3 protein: CAWSVGPGQGTSSYNSPLHF

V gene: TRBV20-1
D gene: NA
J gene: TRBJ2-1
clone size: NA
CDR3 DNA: TGCAGTGCTTCCTTAAACGGTGAGCAGTTCTTC
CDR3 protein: CSASLNGEQFF

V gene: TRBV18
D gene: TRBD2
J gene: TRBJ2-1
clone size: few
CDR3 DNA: TGTGCCAGCTCACCACCCGCAGGGAGAGGCGGGAGCGGTTCCTACAATGAGCAGTTCTTC
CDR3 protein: CASSPPAGRGGSGSYNEQFF

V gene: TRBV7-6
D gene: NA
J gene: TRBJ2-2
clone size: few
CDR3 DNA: TGTGCCAGCAGCTCGACAGCGAACACCGGGGAGCTGTTTTTT
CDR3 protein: CASSSTANTGELFF

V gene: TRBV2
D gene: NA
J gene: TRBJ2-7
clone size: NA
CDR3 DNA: TGTGCCAGCGGGGGCCGGACTTCTGCAATCCACGAGCAGTACTTC
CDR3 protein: CASGGRTSAIHEQYF

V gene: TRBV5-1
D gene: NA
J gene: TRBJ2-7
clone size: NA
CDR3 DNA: TGCGCCAGCAGCGCCTACCAGGGACTCGAGCAGTACTTC
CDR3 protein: CASSAYQGLEQYF

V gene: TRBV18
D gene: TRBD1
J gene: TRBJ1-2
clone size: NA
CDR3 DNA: TGTGCCAGCTCCCTCGGGGACAGGGGTTCTGGCACCTTC
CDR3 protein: CASSLGDRGSGTF

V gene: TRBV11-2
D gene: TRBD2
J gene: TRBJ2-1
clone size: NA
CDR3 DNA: TGTGCCAGCAGCTTAGTGGGACTAGCGGGAGCAGGCTACAATGAGCAGTTCTTC
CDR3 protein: CASSLVGLAGAGYNEQFF

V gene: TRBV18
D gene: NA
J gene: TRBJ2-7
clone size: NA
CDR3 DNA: TGTGCCAGCTCACCGGACTTTCAAGGCGAGCAGTACTTC
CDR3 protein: CASSPDFQGEQYF

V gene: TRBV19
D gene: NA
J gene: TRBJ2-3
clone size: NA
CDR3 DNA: TGTGCCAGTAGTACTCTAAACAGGGACGGTAGCACAGATACGCAGTATTTT
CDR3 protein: CASSTLNRDGSTDTQYF

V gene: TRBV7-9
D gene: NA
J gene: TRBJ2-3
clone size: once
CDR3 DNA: TGTGCCAGCAGCCACAGGGATACGCAGTATTTT
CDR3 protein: CASSHRDTQYF

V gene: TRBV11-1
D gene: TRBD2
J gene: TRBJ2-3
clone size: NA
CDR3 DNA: TGTGCCAGCAGCTACTCGACTAGCGGGAGAGTAGATACGCAGTATTTT
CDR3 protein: CASSYSTSGRVDTQYF

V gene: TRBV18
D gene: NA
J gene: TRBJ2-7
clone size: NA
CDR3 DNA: TGTGCCAGCTCAAGGACAGGCGGGGGGTCCTACGAGCAGTACTTC
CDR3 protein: CASSRTGGGSYEQYF

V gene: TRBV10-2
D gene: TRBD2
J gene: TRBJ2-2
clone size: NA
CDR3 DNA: TGCGCCAGCAGTGGACTAGCGGGAGGGCCGGATGCCGGGGAGCTGTTTTTT
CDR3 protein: CASSGLAGGPDAGELFF

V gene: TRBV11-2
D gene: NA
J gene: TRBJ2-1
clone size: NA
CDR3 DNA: TGTGCCAGCAGCTTAGACCAGACGAGGAATGAGCAGTTCTTC
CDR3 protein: CASSLDQTRNEQFF

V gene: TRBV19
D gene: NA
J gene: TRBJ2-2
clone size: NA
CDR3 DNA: TGTGCCACCACGGACATACTGAACACCGGGGAGCTGTTTTTT
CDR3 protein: CATTDILNTGELFF

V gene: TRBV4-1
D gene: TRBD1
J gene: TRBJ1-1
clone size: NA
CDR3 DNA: TGCGCCAGCAGCCAGACCGACAGGGAGAGGACTGAAGCTTTCTTT
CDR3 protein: CASSQTDRERTEAFF

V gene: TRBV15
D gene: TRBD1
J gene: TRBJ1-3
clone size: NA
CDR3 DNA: TGTGCCACCAGCAGAGAACAGGGGGACGGAAACACCATATATTTT
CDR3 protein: CATSREQGDGNTIYF

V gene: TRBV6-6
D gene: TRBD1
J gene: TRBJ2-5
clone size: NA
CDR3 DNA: TGTGCCAGCAGTTACTCGCTGACAGGGGAATGGAAGACCCAGTACTTC
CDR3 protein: CASSYSLTGEWKTQYF

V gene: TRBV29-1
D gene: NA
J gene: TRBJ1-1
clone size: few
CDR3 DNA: TGCAGCGTCCGGTGGTTGGTGAACACTGAAGCTTTCTTT
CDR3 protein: CSVRWLVNTEAFF

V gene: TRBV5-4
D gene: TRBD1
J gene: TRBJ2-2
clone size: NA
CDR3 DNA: TGTGCCAGCAGCTGGGGACAGAAGAACACCGGGGAGCTGTTTTTT
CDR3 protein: CASSWGQKNTGELFF

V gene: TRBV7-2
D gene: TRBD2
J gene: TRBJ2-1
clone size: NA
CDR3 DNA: TGTGCCAGCAGCAGCGGGAGCGTTAGGGGACATGAGCAGTTCTTC
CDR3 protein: CASSSGSVRGHEQFF

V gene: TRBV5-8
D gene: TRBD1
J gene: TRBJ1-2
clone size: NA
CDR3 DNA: TGTGCCAGCATACACCCGACAGGGCGGCGACGCAACTATGGCTACACCTTC
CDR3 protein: CASIHPTGRRRNYGYTF

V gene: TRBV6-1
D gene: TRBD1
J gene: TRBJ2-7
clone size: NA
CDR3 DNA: TGTGCCAGCAGCCTTAGGGGGCCTGGGTCCTACGAGCAGTACTTC
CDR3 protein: CASSLRGPGSYEQYF

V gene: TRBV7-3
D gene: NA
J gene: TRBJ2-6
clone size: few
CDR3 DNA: TGTGCCAGCAGCCTCGACTCCTCTGGGGCCAACGTCCTGACTTTC
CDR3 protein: CASSLDSSGANVLTF

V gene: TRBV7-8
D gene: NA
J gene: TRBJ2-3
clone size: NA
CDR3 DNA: TGTGCCAGCAGCTCCTGGACTGTTACAGATACGCAGTATTTT
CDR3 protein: CASSSWTVTDTQYF

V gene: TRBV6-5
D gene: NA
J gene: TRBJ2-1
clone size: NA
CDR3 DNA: TGTGCCAGCAGTTATCGGGGGGCGGGTAATGAGCAGTTCTTC
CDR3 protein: CASSYRGAGNEQFF

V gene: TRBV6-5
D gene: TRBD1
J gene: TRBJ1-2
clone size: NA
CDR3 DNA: TGTGCCAGCAGGCCGACAGGGCGCCCCTATGGCTACACCTTC
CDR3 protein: CASRPTGRPYGYTF

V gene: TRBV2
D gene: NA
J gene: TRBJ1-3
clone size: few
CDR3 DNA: TGTGCCACCTCCTCTGGAAACACCATATATTTT
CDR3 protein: CATSSGNTIYF

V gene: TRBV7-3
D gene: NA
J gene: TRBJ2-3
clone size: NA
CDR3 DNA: TGTGCCAGCAGCCCTATCCACGGTAGCACAGATACGCAGTATTTT
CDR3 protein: CASSPIHGSTDTQYF

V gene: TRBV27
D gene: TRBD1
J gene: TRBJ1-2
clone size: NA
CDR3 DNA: TGTGCCAGCCGACAGGGGCGAGTATCTGGCTACACCTTC
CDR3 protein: CASRQGRVSGYTF

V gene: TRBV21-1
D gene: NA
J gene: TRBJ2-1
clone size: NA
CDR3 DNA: TGTGCCAGCAGCAAGAATGGCGGGAGGGCTCACAATGAGCAGTTCTTC
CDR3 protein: CASSKNGGRAHNEQFF

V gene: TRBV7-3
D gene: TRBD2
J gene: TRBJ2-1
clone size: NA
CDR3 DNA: TGTGCCAGCAGCCCAACTCCTAGCGGGGGGCTCGGTGAGCAGTTCTTC
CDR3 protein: CASSPTPSGGLGEQFF

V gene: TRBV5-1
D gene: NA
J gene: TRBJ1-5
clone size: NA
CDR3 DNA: TGCGCCAGCCGCGCGGGGGACAATCAGCCCCAGCATTTT
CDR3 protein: CASRAGDNQPQHF

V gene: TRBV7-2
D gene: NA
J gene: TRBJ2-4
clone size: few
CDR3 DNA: TGTGCCAGCAGCTTACCTAAGGGGTGGAAAAACATTCAGTACTTC
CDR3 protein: CASSLPKGWKNIQYF

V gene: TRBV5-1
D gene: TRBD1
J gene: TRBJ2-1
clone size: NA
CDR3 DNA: TGCGCCAGCAGCTTCGACAGGGACTACAATGAGCAGTTCTTC
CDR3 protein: CASSFDRDYNEQFF

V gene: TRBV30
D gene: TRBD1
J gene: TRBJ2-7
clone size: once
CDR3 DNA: TGTGCCTGGACTACGAGACAGGGGCACTCCTCCTACGAGCAGTACTTC
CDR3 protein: CAWTTRQGHSSYEQYF

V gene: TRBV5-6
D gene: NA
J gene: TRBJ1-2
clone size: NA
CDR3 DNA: TGTGCCAGCAGCCGTGCAGGGAGGTATGGCTACACCTTC
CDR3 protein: CASSRAGRYGYTF

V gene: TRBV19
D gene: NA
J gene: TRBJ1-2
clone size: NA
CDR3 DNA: TGTGCCAGTAGTACCGCAGGGAATGGCTACACCTTC
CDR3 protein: CASSTAGNGYTF

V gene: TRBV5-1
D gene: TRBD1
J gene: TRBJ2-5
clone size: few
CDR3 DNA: TGCGCCAGCAGGGGGACAGGGGGCGAGACCCAGTACTTC
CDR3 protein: CASRGTGGETQYF

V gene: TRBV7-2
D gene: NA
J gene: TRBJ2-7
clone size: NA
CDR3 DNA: TGTGCCAGCAGCTTAGGACAGGCCGAGCAGTACTTC
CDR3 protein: CASSLGQAEQYF

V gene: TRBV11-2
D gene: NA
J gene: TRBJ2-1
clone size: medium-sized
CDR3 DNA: TGTGCCAGCAGCTTAGGGAACGGGGCCTACAATGAGCAGTTCTTC
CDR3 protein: CASSLGNGAYNEQFF

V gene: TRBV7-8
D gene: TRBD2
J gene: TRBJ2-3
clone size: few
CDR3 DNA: TGTGCCAGCAGCCCAAAGGGGACTAGCCCGCAGTATTTT
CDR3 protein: CASSPKGTSPQYF

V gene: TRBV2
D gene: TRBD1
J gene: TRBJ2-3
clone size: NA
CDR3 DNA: TGTGCCAGCAGCCGGGACAGGGGGCGAACAGATACGCAGTATTTT
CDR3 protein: CASSRDRGRTDTQYF

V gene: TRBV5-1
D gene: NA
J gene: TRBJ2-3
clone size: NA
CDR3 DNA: TGCGCCACCAGTATCAAATCGGGTAGCACAGATACGCAGTATTTT
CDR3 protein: CATSIKSGSTDTQYF

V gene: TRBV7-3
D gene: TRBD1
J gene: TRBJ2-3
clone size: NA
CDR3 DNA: TGTGCCAGCAGCTCCTCAGGGGGTAGCACAGATACGCAGTATTTT
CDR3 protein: CASSSSGGSTDTQYF

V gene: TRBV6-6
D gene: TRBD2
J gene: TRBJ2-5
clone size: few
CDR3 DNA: TGTGCCAGCAGACGGGGGGGGGAACAAGAGACCCAGTACTTC
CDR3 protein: CASRRGGEQETQYF